What follows is one T cell receptor beta chain and its context. The data are from a study of blood T cell repertoires in COVID-19. Trimming took 0 bases from V and 9 from J, leaving 9 bases between them. Germline CDR1 and CDR2: SGHAT and FQNNGV. The CDR3 is 14 amino acids. The protocol was immunoSEQ multiplex PCR, while the TCRdb copy is restricted to in-frame clones and leaves out a portion. This sample has about 150,000 clones, with about 80% found just once. This chain uses TRBV11-2 with TRBJ1-6, with unresolved D. This receptor was identified in a man between 60 and 70 years old with acute or convalescent COVID-19. The sample consisted of peripheral blood. The CDR3 bases are TGTGCCAGCAGCTTAGATCCGGGTACTTCACCCCTCCACTTT. Translating gives CASSLDPGTSPLHF. Full variable domain (remainder filled in from reference TRBV11-2 and TRBJ1-6): EAGVAQSPRYKIIEKRQSVAFWCNPISGHATLYWYQQILGQGPKLLIQFQNNGVVDDSQLPKDRFSAERLKGVDSTLKIQPAKLEDSAVYLCASSLDPGTSPLHFGNGTRLTVT.